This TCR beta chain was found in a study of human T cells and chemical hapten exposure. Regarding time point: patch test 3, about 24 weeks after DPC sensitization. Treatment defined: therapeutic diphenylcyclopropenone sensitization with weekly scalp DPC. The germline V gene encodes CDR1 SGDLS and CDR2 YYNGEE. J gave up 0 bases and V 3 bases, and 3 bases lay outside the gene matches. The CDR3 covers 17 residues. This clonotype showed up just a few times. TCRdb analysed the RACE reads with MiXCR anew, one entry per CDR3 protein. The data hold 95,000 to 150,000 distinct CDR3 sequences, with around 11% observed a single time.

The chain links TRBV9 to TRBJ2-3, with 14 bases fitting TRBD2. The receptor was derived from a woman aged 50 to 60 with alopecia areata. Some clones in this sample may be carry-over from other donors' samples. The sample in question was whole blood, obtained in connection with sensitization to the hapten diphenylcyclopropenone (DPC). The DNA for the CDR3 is TGTGCCAGCAGCGGGGGGACTAGCGGGAGAAGCACAGATACGCAGTATTTT. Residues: CASSGGTSGRSTDTQYF.